The TCR beta chain under discussion was sequenced for a study of shared T cell receptors in the human thymus. This CDR3 comprises 17 residues. Germline V gene lookup returns CDR1 SGHNT and CDR2 YYREEE (reference sequence). V was clipped by 4 bases and J by 1 base; unmatched bases: 10. The repertoire was sequenced with immunoSEQ multiplex PCR; TCRdb's copy has only in-frame clones and lacks some. The sample contains under 850,000 clones, 85% to 90% of which appear only once. These same records also appear under a second study, on human thymus T cells. That source adds: The study used thymus tissue resected during corrective heart surgery. Unrelated individuals reportedly shared highly overlapping thymic TCR repertoires.

Material for sequencing was thymocytes. The clonotype originates from a boy under three years old with a congenital heart defect. This chain links TRBV5-4 with TRBJ2-1, with 8 bases matching TRBD2. The CDR3 loop reads CASSLPRQRESYNEQFF. In DNA, the CDR3 is TGTGCCAGCAGCCTCCCAAGACAGCGGGAGTCCTACAATGAGCAGTTCTTC.